The 12 T cell receptor beta chains reported below all come from one sample, sequenced in a study of control samples from healthy donors and cancer patients. The table came from immunoSEQ multiplex PCR; TCRdb's copy has only in-frame clones and leaves some out. The data show 40,000 to 55,000 clones, roughly 65% seen once. Material for sequencing was formalin-fixed, paraffin-embedded tissue. These receptors all stem from a male donor with melanoma.

The chain recombines TRBV4-1 with TRBJ1-5; D is unresolved. Trimming took 8 bases from V and 6 from J, leaving 23 bases between them. From germline, CDR1 is MGHRA and CDR2 YSYEKL. The CDR3 sequence is 16 residues long. CDR3 bases: TGCGCCAGCCAACCGACCTACACAGATTTCAGTCAGCCCCAGCATTTT. Its translation: CASQPTYTDFSQPQHF.

This sequence joins TRBV4-2 and TRBJ1-4; D is ambiguous. V was shortened by 1 base and J by 5 bases, with 14 bases between the two germline ends. From germline, CDR1 is LGHNA and CDR2 YNFKEQ. The CDR3 has 16 residues. CDR3 bases: TGTGCCAGCAGCCAAGCTATGGGCAGGTCAAATGAAAAACTGTTTTTT. As protein: CASSQAMGRSNEKLFF.

This rearrangement joins TRBV28 to TRBJ2-7; D is uncertain. Germline-derived CDR1 and CDR2 are MDHEN and SYDVKM. The CDR3 has 12 amino acids. Trimming pared 5 bases from V and 7 bases from J, leaving 12 bases between. CDR3 amino acids: CASSRGPWEQYF. The CDR3 DNA reads as TGTGCCAGCAGTCGTGGTCCCTGGGAGCAGTACTTC.

J is TRBJ2-7 and V is TRBV3-1 (or the pseudogene TRBV3-2); 10 bases are a match to TRBD1. The CDR3 extends over 14 amino acids. Trimming took 1 base from V and 7 from J; bases not matched to a gene: 4. Germline lookup yields CDR1 LGHDT and CDR2 YNNKEL (reference sequence). CDR3 sequence: CASSQGQGAREQYF. In DNA, the CDR3 is TGTGCCAGCAGCCAAGGACAGGGGGCAAGGGAGCAGTACTTC.

This chain connects TRBV18 to TRBJ2-5; D remains ambiguous. The V and J ends lost 6 bases and 2 bases respectively, with 13 bases between them. Germline V gives CDR1 KGHSH, CDR2 LQKENI. CDR3 length: 14 residues. CDR3: CASSPSPSQETQYF. The CDR3 DNA sequence: TGTGCCAGCTCCCCCTCTCCTTCGCAAGAGACCCAGTACTTC.

The chain combines TRBV19 with TRBJ2-7; TRBD2 is a possible D gene (5 bases). The CDR3 length is 14 residues. The germline V and J ends were trimmed by 6 bases and 5 bases, with 17 bases remaining between them. The germline V gene encodes CDR1 LNHDA and CDR2 SQIVND (reference sequence). In DNA, the CDR3 is TGTGCCAGTAGCATTTTCGCGGGCCGCGACGAGCAGTACTTC. Translating gives CASSIFAGRDEQYF. Using reference TRBV19 and TRBJ2-7 for the parts outside the CDR3, the full variable domain is DGGITQSPKYLFRKEGQNVTLSCEQNLNHDAMYWYRQDPGQGLRLIYYSQIVNDFQKGDIAEGYSVSREKKESFPLTVTSAQKNPTAFYLCASSIFAGRDEQYFGPGTRLTVT.

This clone is labeled as medium-sized. This sequence joins TRBV6-2 or TRBV6-3 and TRBJ2-7; 7 bases are shared with TRBD2. This CDR3 spans 12 amino acids. The germline gives CDR1 MNHEY, CDR2 SVGEGT. V dropped 4 bases and J dropped 3; count of bases not matched to a gene: 0. The CDR3 region is CASSWGGYEQYF. The CDR3 coding sequence is TGTGCCAGCAGTTGGGGGGGCTACGAGCAGTACTTC.

This clone has only a few counts. The rearrangement uses TRBV11-2 and TRBJ2-1; D remains ambiguous. CDR1 is SGHAT and CDR2 is FQNNGV in the germline V gene. This CDR3 region has 15 residues. V was clipped by 0 bases and J by 3 bases, with 9 bases between them. The CDR3 protein is CASSLDMAYYNEQFF. DNA of the CDR3: TGTGCCAGCAGCTTAGATATGGCCTACTACAATGAGCAGTTCTTC. Full variable domain (remainder filled in from reference TRBV11-2 and TRBJ2-1): EAGVAQSPRYKIIEKRQSVAFWCNPISGHATLYWYQQILGQGPKLLIQFQNNGVVDDSQLPKDRFSAERLKGVDSTLKIQPAKLEDSAVYLCASSLDMAYYNEQFFGPGTRLTVL.

This rearrangement joins TRBV10-2 to TRBJ1-2; 7 bases fit TRBD1. Trimming at V came to 4 bases and at J to 4 bases, leaving 3 bases not matched to a gene. The germline CDR1 and CDR2 sequences are WSHSY and SAAADI. The CDR3 is made up of 13 amino acids. This chain's CDR3 is CASSGQGPYGYTF. As DNA, the CDR3 is TGCGCCAGCAGTGGACAGGGCCCCTATGGCTACACCTTC.

The chain combines TRBV15 with TRBJ2-2; 9 bases agree with TRBD1. The CDR3 runs to 16 residues. CDR1 LNHNV and CDR2 YYDKDF come from the germline V gene (reference sequence). With V trimmed by 3 bases and J by 4 bases, 6 bases remained unmatched. CDR3 protein: CATSSRDRAITGELFF. The CDR3 region has the DNA TGTGCCACCAGCAGCCGGGACAGGGCTATCACCGGGGAGCTGTTTTTT.

This clone appeared a few times. The chain has TRBV7-9 and TRBJ2-5; TRBD2 matches 9 bases. This CDR3 contains 16 residues. The germline CDR1 and CDR2 sequences are SEHNR and FQNEAQ (reference sequence). V gave up 5 bases and J gave up 5 bases; unmatched junction bases: 12. In DNA form, the CDR3 reads TGTGCCAGCAGCATAAGTCCGGGACTAGCAGCGGAGACCCAGTACTTC. Its protein is CASSISPGLAAETQYF. The complete variable domain, with remaining parts taken from reference TRBV7-9 and TRBJ2-5, reads DTGVSQNPRHKITKRGQNVTFRCDPISEHNRLYWYRQTLGQGPEFLTYFQNEAQLEKSRLLSDRFSAERPKGSFSTLEIQRTEQGDSAMYLCASSISPGLAAETQYFGPGTRLLVL.

The chain links TRBV19 to TRBJ1-5; weak D call: TRBD1 (5 bases). Germline CDR1 and CDR2: LNHDA and SQIVND (reference sequence). The CDR3 spans 14 residues. Trimming pared 4 bases from V and 3 bases from J, leaving 10 bases between. DNA of the CDR3: TGTGCCAGTAGTACCGACAGCACCAATCAGCCCCAGCATTTT. Translated: CASSTDSTNQPQHF.